This T cell receptor beta chain was sequenced in a study of T cells after yellow fever vaccination. TCRdb called the 5' RACE reads again in MiXCR, with one record for every CDR3 protein. The sample consists of hundreds of thousands of distinct CDR3 sequences, about 13% of them appearing once. Study results and limitations: Contaminants from the bulk population, in the form of abundant clonotypes, could be found in FACS-sorted repertoires.

As for this clonotype: Its antigen is as yet unknown.

This CDR3 spans 14 amino acids. V lost 0 bases and J 7 bases, leaving 10 bases between the germline ends. Germline loops: CDR1 SGHRS, CDR2 YFSETQ. The sequence came from a man younger than 40 who received the YFV17D yellow fever vaccine. The chain is built from TRBV5-1 and TRBJ1-4, with D possibly TRBD1 on 5 matching bases. The sample consisted of PBMCs, taken on the day of the yellow fever booster vaccination. CDR3 DNA: TGCGCCAGCAGCTTGGTGGGGGATCCTGAAAAACTGTTTTTT. It codes for CASSLVGDPEKLFF.